This TCR beta chain was captured by sequencing in a study of blood T cell repertoires in COVID-19. Some clones are missing from TCRdb's copy, which holds only in-frame ones; the method was immunoSEQ multiplex PCR. This table has roughly 500,000 clones, roughly 89% appearing once. Patients of the Seattle cohort, enrolled during active infection, were followed longitudinally. V shed 5 bases, J shed 6 bases, and the junction held 7 bases outside the gene matches. Germline assignment: CDR1 SGHNT and CDR2 YENEEA. This CDR3 comprises 15 residues. What was sequenced was peripheral blood. The V gene is TRBV11-3, the J gene TRBJ2-1; 10 bases match TRBD1. The sequence was obtained from a young man with COVID-19, enrolled during active disease. CDR3 nucleotides: TGTGCCAGCAGCCTGGGGGACAGGGGAGGCAATGAGCAGTTCTTC. It translates to CASSLGDRGGNEQFF.